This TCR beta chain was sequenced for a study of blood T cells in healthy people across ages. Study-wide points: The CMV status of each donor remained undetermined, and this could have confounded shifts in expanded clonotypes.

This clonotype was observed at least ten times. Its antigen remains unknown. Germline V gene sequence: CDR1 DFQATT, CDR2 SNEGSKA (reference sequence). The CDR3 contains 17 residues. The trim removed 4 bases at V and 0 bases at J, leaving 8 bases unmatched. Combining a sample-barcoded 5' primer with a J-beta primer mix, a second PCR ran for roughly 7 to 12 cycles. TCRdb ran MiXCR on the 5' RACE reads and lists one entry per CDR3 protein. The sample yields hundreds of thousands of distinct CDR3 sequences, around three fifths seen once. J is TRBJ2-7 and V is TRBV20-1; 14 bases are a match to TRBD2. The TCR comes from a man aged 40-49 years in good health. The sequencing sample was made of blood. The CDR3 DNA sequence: TGCAGTGCTACACCGGGACTAGCGGGAGCTCGCTCCTACGAGCAGTACTTC. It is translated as CSATPGLAGARSYEQYF.